This T cell receptor beta chain was recorded in a study of cytomegalovirus exposure and HLA in healthy donors. The CDR3 contains 13 residues. Looked up from germline, CDR1 is KGHSH and CDR2 is LQKENI. Between the trimmed V and J ends, which lost 1 base and 6 bases, there was a span of 7 bases. This PCR relied on a set of 60 Vbeta primers and 13 Jbeta primers. Sequencing used immunoSEQ multiplex PCR; TCRdb keeps in-frame clones, though not all of them. The table has approximately 88,000 clones, over 60% seen once; the top ten hold roughly 4.8%. This clone was observed a handful of times. The sample holds other DNA sequences that translate to the same CDR3.

The sequence derives from a man aged 30 to 39 in good health and CMV-seropositive. V and J are TRBV18 and TRBJ1-5, with D unresolved. Sequencing was done on a sample of PBMCs. CDR3 nucleotide sequence: TGTGCCAGCTCACCACTGGGGAGTCAGCCCCAGCATTTT. This encodes CASSPLGSQPQHF.